This TCR beta chain was sequenced for a study of vaccination effects on CD4 cells after COVID-19. General study findings and limits: Among infection- and vaccine-induced clones, marked clonal contraction occurred late after vaccination. Mainly new clones induced by vaccination were found among post-vaccine spike-reactive clones in convalescents. Few convalescent patients and no early post-infection timepoints were included in the study.

Clones were sequenced by immunoSEQ multiplex PCR, and TCRdb holds only the in-frame ones, with some missing. Counted here are about 70,000 clones, 60% to 75% occurring once; the ten biggest clones make up 5%. Pools of viral peptides were used by the ViraFEST assay to expand antigen-specific CD4+ T cells ahead of sequencing. With 10 to 11 days of culture completed, CD4+ T cells were isolated. The individual was infected with SARS-CoV-2 between March and December 2020, as confirmed by PCR. A half-medium replacement with IL-2 medium was carried out on days 3 and 7. A remark on this clone: Its specificity is unknown.

The V gene's germline CDR1 is SGHTA and CDR2 FQGNSA. The CDR3 runs to 13 residues. The germline V and J ends were trimmed by 4 bases and 1 base, with 7 bases remaining between them. The rearrangement links TRBV7-2 to TRBJ1-1; D remains ambiguous. The starting material was CD4+ T cells from PBMCs cultured with HIV peptides, obtained before COVID-19 vaccination. Subset given: HIV-1 Nef peptide pool negative control/reference culture. The receptor was derived from a human donor who had a prior SARS-CoV-2 infection. The CDR3 sequence is CASSYIPNTEAFF. In nucleotides, the CDR3 is TGTGCCAGCAGCTATATTCCGAACACTGAAGCTTTCTTT.